The present T cell receptor (beta chain) was sequenced within a study of human T cells and chemical hapten exposure. Described time point: healthy volunteer bleed at 2 weeks. Whole blood, unfractionated, served as the material for total RNA extraction. Germline-derived CDR1 and CDR2 are DFQATT and SNEGSKA (reference sequence). The V end lost 6 bases, the J end lost 3 bases, and 21 bases lay between the germline ends. There are 15 residues in the CDR3. Unique molecular identifiers were linked by the library to individual cDNA molecules. TCRdb fed the RACE reads into MiXCR, producing one record per CDR3 protein. The profile covers about 130,000 distinct CDR3 sequences, with around 8.2% appearing a single time and approximately 1.6% taken by the ten largest.

The sequenced material came from whole blood. The chain couples TRBV20-1 to TRBJ2-7; D ambiguous. The TCR sequence derives from a male donor in good health. Some clones in this sample may be carry-over from other donors' samples. The CDR3 sequence is CSAFAGTTRIYEQYF. Written as DNA, the CDR3 is TGCAGTGCCTTCGCCGGCACTACGCGCATCTACGAGCAGTACTTC.